Listed here are 3 T cell receptor beta chains from one sample, sequenced in a study of T cell responses to AZD1222 COVID-19 vaccine. Assay: immunoSEQ multiplex PCR; the TCRdb copy retains only in-frame clones and omits some. Of some 150,000 clones listed, 80% to 95% are singletons. Sample: peripheral blood, taken 28 days after the second AZD1222 dose. The receptors were sampled from an adult who received the AZD1222 COVID-19 vaccine.

This clone was seen a few times. The chain employs TRBV3-1 (or the pseudogene TRBV3-2) and TRBJ2-7; TRBD1 matches 9 bases. CDR3 length equals 14 residues. Losses at the gene ends were 3 bases for V and 4 bases for J; bases not matched to a gene: 4. CDR1 is LGHDT, CDR2 YNNKEL, per germline (reference sequence). CDR3 residues: CASSHSGQGYEQYF. CDR3 nucleotides: TGTGCCAGCAGCCATTCGGGACAGGGATACGAGCAGTACTTC.

The chain carries TRBV11-3 and TRBJ2-7; TRBD2 is a possible D gene (5 bases). Germline-derived CDR1 and CDR2 are SGHNT and YENEEA. Trimming stripped 5 bases from V and 7 bases from J, with 18 bases between. The CDR3 length is 14 residues. CDR3 sequence (DNA): TGTGCCAGCAGCATTGGACCGGGGTCGGAGGAGCAGTACTTC. Encoded protein: CASSIGPGSEEQYF.

The CDR3 nucleotides read TGTGCCAGCAGCCTTCGGACGAGGGAGCAGTTCTTC. Translating gives CASSLRTREQFF. The chain has TRBV12-3 or TRBV12-4 and TRBJ2-1; no definite D call. This CDR3 contains 12 residues. The V gene lost 6 bases and the J gene lost 10 bases, with 13 bases spanning the gap.